One and the same sample provided the 29 T cell receptor beta chains below, sequenced in a study of blood T cell repertoires in COVID-19. Measured with immunoSEQ multiplex PCR; TCRdb has only the in-frame clones, and not every one. Altogether approximately 360,000 clones are present, under 85% being singletons, with the ten largest covering around 5%. Sample: PBMCs or T cells enriched from blood (not recorded which). The receptor source for this set is a woman aged 45 to 65 who had recovered from COVID-19.

The rearrangement uses TRBV18 and TRBJ2-2; 8 bases line up with TRBD1. Per germline, CDR1 KGHSH and CDR2 LQKENI. The CDR3 is 16 amino acids. V lost 1 base and J lost 7; bases outside the gene matches: 8. CDR3 bases: TGTGCCAGCTCACCACGTGGACAGGGTGTTGGCGGGGAGCTGTTTTTT. It is translated as CASSPRGQGVGGELFF. The complete variable domain, with remaining parts taken from reference TRBV18 and TRBJ2-2, reads NAGVMQNPRHLVRRRGQEARLRCSPMKGHSHVYWYRQLPEEGLKFMVYLQKENIIDESGMPKERFSAEFPKEGPSILRIQQVVRGDSAAYFCASSPRGQGVGGELFFGEGSRLTVL.

The chain recombines TRBV12-3 or TRBV12-4 with TRBJ1-2; D remains ambiguous. V lost 3 bases and J 5 bases, leaving 10 bases between the germline ends. This CDR3 has 13 amino acids. In DNA form, the CDR3 reads TGTGCCAGCAGTTTTTCGACGAGGTATGGCTACACCTTC. Residues: CASSFSTRYGYTF.

This chain uses TRBV9 with TRBJ2-3; D may be TRBD1 (6 bases). The CDR3 is 17 residues long. CDR1 is SGDLS and CDR2 is YYNGEE in the germline V gene. With 3 bases removed from V and 2 bases from J, the gap between germline ends came to 19 bases. For the CDR3, the DNA is TGTGCCAGCAGCGCCCACCCCTTGGGGGCCCCCACAGATACGCAGTATTTT. Its protein product is CASSAHPLGAPTDTQYF.

The chain uses TRBV19 and TRBJ2-3, with D perhaps TRBD2 (5 bases). The CDR3 is 15 residues long. Per the germline V gene, CDR1 is LNHDA and CDR2 is SQIVND (reference sequence). Between the trimmed V and J ends, which lost 4 bases and 5 bases, there was a span of 16 bases. For the CDR3, the DNA is TGTGCCAGTAGTAGGAGGACCCCCAAAGGAGATACGCAGTATTTT. Translation: CASSRRTPKGDTQYF.

This chain connects TRBV7-2 to TRBJ2-1, with 9 bases fitting TRBD2. V trimming: 0 bases; J trimming: 3 bases; junction bases outside the gene matches: 3. The CDR3 totals 16 residues. CDR1 and CDR2 (germline): SGHTA, FQGNSA. The DNA of the CDR3 is TGTGCCAGCAGCTTAGCCGGGACTAGCAACTACAATGAGCAGTTCTTC. Its protein product is CASSLAGTSNYNEQFF.

The chain links TRBV4-2 to TRBJ1-4; 9 nucleotides match TRBD1. The CDR3 spans 16 residues. The junction had 5 bases not matched to a gene; V was cut back by 0 bases and J by 6 bases. The germline V gene has CDR1 LGHNA and CDR2 YNFKEQ. The CDR3, as DNA: TGTGCCAGCAGCCAAGATTCTCGGACAGGGGATGAAAAACTGTTTTTT. Encoded protein: CASSQDSRTGDEKLFF.

The chain recombines TRBV6-5 with TRBJ1-2; D not resolved. This CDR3 has 15 amino acids. Germline CDR1 is MNHEY and CDR2 is SVGAGI. Trimming removed 7 bases at V and 0 bases at J, with 15 bases between. Here the CDR3 DNA reads TGTGCCAGCACCGCGGGGTACGAAGCTAACTATGGCTACACCTTC. This gives the protein CASTAGYEANYGYTF.

This clone was detected only once. This chain links TRBV11-2 with TRBJ2-1; D unclear. CDR3 length: 12 residues. Trimming stripped 2 bases from V and 6 bases from J, with 5 bases between. The germline CDR1 and CDR2 sequences are SGHAT and FQNNGV. CDR3 amino acids: CASSLFSNEQFF. The DNA of the CDR3 is TGTGCCAGCAGCTTATTCAGCAATGAGCAGTTCTTC. The complete variable domain, with remaining parts taken from reference TRBV11-2 and TRBJ2-1, reads EAGVAQSPRYKIIEKRQSVAFWCNPISGHATLYWYQQILGQGPKLLIQFQNNGVVDDSQLPKDRFSAERLKGVDSTLKIQPAKLEDSAVYLCASSLFSNEQFFGPGTRLTVL.

The V call is TRBV6-2 or TRBV6-3, the J call TRBJ1-1; TRBD1 is a possible D gene (6 bases). V shed 5 bases and J shed 3 bases, with 28 bases lying between them. Per the germline V gene, CDR1 is MNHEY and CDR2 is SVGEGT. CDR3 size: 19 residues. The CDR3 is CASSQPGSAPRGKDTEAFF. CDR3 coding DNA: TGTGCCAGCAGTCAACCGGGTTCTGCGCCCAGGGGCAAGGACACTGAAGCTTTCTTT.

This chain links TRBV7-3 with TRBJ1-3, with a weak D call TRBD1 (5 bases). With 4 bases removed from V and 2 bases from J, the gap between germline ends came to 12 bases. The CDR3 covers 15 residues. Per the germline V gene, CDR1 is SGHTA and CDR2 is FQGTGA. This CDR3 is CASSSSGQAGNTIYF. The CDR3, as DNA: TGTGCCAGCAGCTCCTCCGGACAAGCTGGAAACACCATATATTTT.

This clone was seen a single time. The rearrangement uses TRBV7-2 and TRBJ2-1; a possible D gene is TRBD1 (6 bases). Deletions cut 0 bases from V and 8 bases from J, with 14 bases between. Germline CDR1 and CDR2: SGHTA and FQGNSA. This CDR3 is built from 15 residues. The CDR3 coding sequence is TGTGCCAGCAGCTTAGCGGGGGCCGAGATCCATGAGCAGTTCTTC. Encoded protein: CASSLAGAEIHEQFF.

This chain links TRBV11-3 with TRBJ2-2, with D unclear. This CDR3 contains 13 residues. Trimming stripped 5 bases from V and 3 bases from J, with 7 bases between. CDR1 is SGHNT and CDR2 is YENEEA in the germline V gene. In DNA form, the CDR3 reads TGTGCCAGCAGCACCGACTACACCGGGGAGCTGTTTTTT. It yields the protein CASSTDYTGELFF.

V and J are TRBV5-8 and TRBJ2-7; 9 bases match TRBD1. Germline V gene lookup returns CDR1 SGHTS and CDR2 YDEGEE. The J segment lost 5 bases and the V segment lost 4 bases, leaving 10 bases of the junction unmatched. CDR3 length: 15 residues. The DNA of the CDR3 is TGTGCCAGCAGCCCAGGACAGGGGTGGTACGACGAGCAGTACTTC. Translating gives CASSPGQGWYDEQYF.

V and J are TRBV6-2 or TRBV6-3 and TRBJ2-5; tentative D call: TRBD2 (6 bases). V was shortened by 2 bases and J by 2 bases, with 15 bases between the two germline ends. The CDR3 loop spans 16 amino acids. Germline V CDR1 and CDR2: MNHEY, SVGEGT. The CDR3 DNA follows: TGTGCCAGCAGTTACGGGGGGTATGGGGTTCAAGAGACCCAGTACTTC. Encoded protein: CASSYGGYGVQETQYF.

This clone came up a few times. This chain joins TRBV7-2 and TRBJ1-4; D is unclear. The CDR3 spans 14 residues. CDR1 is SGHTA, CDR2 FQGNSA, per germline. V was shortened by 2 bases and J by 5 bases, with 9 bases between the two germline ends. The CDR3 reads CASSLLGRNEKLFF. The CDR3 region has the DNA TGTGCCAGCAGCTTATTGGGGAGAAATGAAAAACTGTTTTTT.

Only a few counts were recorded for this clone. The chain links TRBV5-1 to TRBJ1-1; D remains unclear. The length of the CDR3 is 14 residues. Germline CDR1 and CDR2: SGHRS and YFSETQ. Trimming removed 2 bases from V and 1 base from J, with 9 bases in between. The CDR3 reads CASSFPGRNTEAFF. The CDR3 bases are TGCGCCAGCAGCTTCCCAGGCCGGAACACTGAAGCTTTCTTT. The full variable domain, its missing parts supplied by reference TRBV5-1 and TRBJ1-1, is KAGVTQTPRYLIKTRGQQVTLSCSPISGHRSVSWYQQTPGQGLQFLFEYFSETQRNKGNFPGRFSGRQFSNSRSEMNVSTLELGDSALYLCASSFPGRNTEAFFGQGTRLTVV.

The rearrangement joins TRBV18 to TRBJ1-2; the match to TRBD1 covers 7 bases. The V segment lost 1 base and the J segment 3 bases; nucleotides outside the gene matches: 5. The CDR3 has 15 residues. Germline CDR1 KGHSH, CDR2 LQKENI. The CDR3 sequence: CASSPLSTGDYGYTF. The DNA for the CDR3 is TGTGCCAGCTCACCACTCAGTACAGGGGACTATGGCTACACCTTC.

V is TRBV5-6 and J is TRBJ1-3; 8 nucleotides match TRBD1. The ends lost 3 bases at V and 2 bases at J; junction bases unmatched: 10. In germline, CDR1 is SGHDT, CDR2 YYEEEE. The CDR3 has 17 amino acids. For the CDR3, the DNA is TGTGCCAGCAGCTCTCGACTTTTGACAGGGGCTGGAAACACCATATATTTT. Translated, it gives CASSSRLLTGAGNTIYF.

This clone was counted once. The chain combines TRBV5-1 with TRBJ2-3; perhaps TRBD1 as D (5 bases). In germline, CDR1 is SGHRS, CDR2 YFSETQ. Trimming stripped 0 bases from V and 1 base from J, with 15 bases between. The CDR3 is made up of 17 amino acids. The CDR3 here is CASSLEGRSRGTDTQYF. In DNA form, the CDR3 reads TGCGCCAGCAGCTTGGAGGGGCGGTCCCGGGGCACAGATACGCAGTATTTT.

The V and J genes are TRBV7-2 and TRBJ2-2; TRBD2 agrees at 11 bases. Germline CDR1 SGHTA, CDR2 FQGNSA. The CDR3 has 18 amino acids. V was pared by 5 bases and J by 6 bases, with 14 bases of the junction left unmatched. The CDR3 nucleotides read TGTGCCAGCAGCCCAAGACTACTACTAGCGGGGGCGGCCGGGGAGCTGTTTTTT. This gives the protein CASSPRLLLAGAAGELFF.

This clone occurred once. The chain couples TRBV27 to TRBJ1-6; 9 bases fit TRBD1. Germline V gene lookup returns CDR1 MNHEY and CDR2 SMNVEV (reference sequence). After removal of 6 bases from V and 8 bases from J, the junction contained 5 bases not matched to a gene. The CDR3 consists of 14 residues. For the CDR3, the DNA is TGTGCCAGCAGCCAACAGGGGGCCCATTCACCCCTCCACTTT. It is translated as CASSQQGAHSPLHF.

This chain connects TRBV2 to TRBJ1-5; 9 bases line up with TRBD1. The CDR3 contains 16 residues. Germline V gene data show CDR1 as SNHLY and CDR2 as FYNNEI. J lost 7 bases, V lost 2 bases, and 9 bases had no gene match. CDR3 region: CASSETGTGFFQPQHF. CDR3 sequence (DNA): TGTGCCAGCAGTGAAACCGGGACAGGGTTTTTCCAGCCCCAGCATTTT. The entire variable domain, with the rest obtained from reference TRBV2 and TRBJ1-5, is as follows: EPEVTQTPSHQVTQMGQEVILRCVPISNHLYFYWYRQILGQKVEFLVSFYNNEISEKSEIFDDQFSVERPDGSNFTLKIRSTKLEDSAMYFCASSETGTGFFQPQHFGDGTRLSIL.

The chain employs TRBV11-3 and TRBJ1-2; unclear D gene. V shed 1 base and J shed 6 bases, with 18 bases lying between them. CDR3 size: 16 residues. The germline CDR1 and CDR2 sequences are SGHNT and YENEEA. CDR3 loop: CASSLGTVNRWDGYTF. The DNA for the CDR3 is TGTGCCAGCAGCTTAGGAACAGTCAACCGGTGGGATGGCTACACCTTC.

The V and J genes are TRBV7-2 and TRBJ1-1; D might be TRBD1 (5 bases). The CDR3 runs to 14 residues. V was shortened by 3 bases and J by 5 bases, with 13 bases between the two germline ends. Germline CDR1 reads SGHTA; CDR2 reads FQGNSA. The DNA for the CDR3 is TGTGCCAGCAGCTTCCAGGCGGGGGAGACTGAAGCTTTCTTT. Its protein product is CASSFQAGETEAFF.

The J gene is TRBJ2-1, the V gene TRBV4-2; D is possibly TRBD2 (6 bases). V was clipped by 6 bases and J by 6 bases, with 9 bases between them. CDR3 length: 12 residues. In germline, CDR1 is LGHNA, CDR2 YNFKEQ. As DNA, the CDR3 is TGTGCCAGCAGGGGACTCCTCAATGAGCAGTTCTTC. It codes for CASRGLLNEQFF.

The CDR3: CASRTGTGRPMNTEAFF. As DNA, the CDR3 is TGTGCCAGCAGAACCGGGACAGGGCGTCCTATGAACACTGAAGCTTTCTTT. The chain carries TRBV27 and TRBJ1-1; the match to TRBD1 covers 9 bases. The V gene's germline CDR1 is MNHEY and CDR2 SMNVEV (reference sequence). The trim removed 6 bases at V and 0 bases at J, leaving 11 bases unmatched. CDR3 length equals 17 residues.

This clone was seen a single time. This sequence joins TRBV6-5 and TRBJ2-7; 7 positions match TRBD1. The CDR3 spans 13 residues. The V gene's germline CDR1 is MNHEY and CDR2 SVGAGI. The trim removed 6 bases at V and 4 bases at J, leaving 6 bases unmatched. CDR3 amino acids: CASRRQGSYEQYF. The CDR3 DNA is TGTGCCAGCAGGCGACAGGGTAGTTACGAGCAGTACTTC.

The rearrangement uses TRBV27 and TRBJ2-7, with D uncertain. Deletions cut 7 bases from V and 2 bases from J, with 15 bases between. Looked up from germline, CDR1 is MNHEY and CDR2 is SMNVEV (reference sequence). The CDR3 is made up of 14 amino acids. The CDR3 DNA sequence: TGTGCCAGCATGGCGTACAGCCGGACCTACGAGCAGTACTTC. It codes for CASMAYSRTYEQYF.

This clone was recorded only once. The chain carries TRBV3-1 (or the pseudogene TRBV3-2) and TRBJ1-4; unclear D gene. The CDR3 is made up of 16 amino acids. Deletions cut 1 base from V and 2 bases from J, with 11 bases between. Germline V lookup: CDR1 LGHDT, CDR2 YNNKEL (reference sequence). CDR3 in amino acids: CASSQGSMRTNEKLFF. CDR3 coding DNA: TGTGCCAGCAGCCAAGGATCCATGCGGACTAATGAAAAACTGTTTTTT.